What follows describes a single T cell receptor beta chain. It lacks a known antigen. The input lacks base qualities; no much larger clone sits a single base away. The source of the sample is a study of blood T cell repertoires in COVID-19 (dated by TCRdb to the early 2020s). Describing the broader study: Samples from collaborators originated in the United States, Italy and Spain and spanned both the acute and convalescent phases of COVID-19. The material from the prospective study consisted of cDNA or gDNA derived from T cells, B-cell-depleted T cells, or PBMCs. Deeply sampled blood TCRbeta repertoires from subjects exposed to, actively infected with, or recovered from COVID-19 were included in the dataset. The repertoires were released in a freely available public database meant as a resource for research on the immune response to SARS-CoV-2. The samples were drawn from the first 160 participants of the ongoing ImmuneRACE study and from 1,254 subjects provided by 6 global collaborators. Sample metadata almost always included a de-identified subject ID, COVID-19 status, age in years and sex. HLA class I and class II types, where available, came from metadata supplied by the sample provider rather than from assay-based typing.

Another Seattle source contributed samples from volunteer blood donors who had recovered from COVID-19. Whole blood was collected in K2EDTA tubes by collaborating institutions according to the institutions' own protocols. For TCRbeta analysis, collaborators shipped samples in one of three forms: frozen whole blood, isolated PBMCs, or DNA extracted from either of those sample types. Points the paper makes about the study in general: The quantity of clinical and demographic metadata differed by source and by participant and was supplied without curation.

The immunoSEQ Assay, a bias-controlled multiplex PCR, was used to amplify TCRbeta CDR3 regions from genomic DNA. Per the source publication's procedure: Within the assay, amplification of reference gene primers was used to estimate how many nucleated cells each sample contained. To quantify the absolute abundance of each unique TCRbeta CDR3 rearrangement, sequence reads were collapsed and filtered. Productive Simpson clonality was computed per sample as the square root of Simpson's diversity index over productive rearrangements. The immuneACCESS repertoire file appears here via TCRdb, limited to in-frame rearrangements. These files lack a portion of the clones; in checked studies, under half of the deficit traces to unresolved V genes, and the cause of the others is not known. Clone size and V and J calls were adopted from that table, with D and trimming inferred from the DNA. The sample table holds over 200,000 clones, of which 65% to 90% were seen once. The leading ten clones occupy approximately 2.3% of the sample.

Sequenced material: peripheral blood. This clonotype originated in a man aged 35 to 55 who had recovered from COVID-19.

The CDR3 region reads CASSLRLDPDTQYF. The nucleotides are TGTGCCAGCAGTTTACGACTAGACCCCGATACGCAGTATTTT. The chain is assembled from TRBV27 and TRBJ2-3; D gene: possibly TRBD2, on 6 matching bases. V sheds 2 bases and J sheds 6 bases, leaving 12 bases between their ends. Taken from cysteine to phenylalanine, the CDR3 has 14 residues. Left in the record is the CDR3 DNA by itself, 42 bases read in frame from the first base. Reading the germline V gene (reference sequence) gives CDR1 MNHEY and CDR2 SMNVEV.